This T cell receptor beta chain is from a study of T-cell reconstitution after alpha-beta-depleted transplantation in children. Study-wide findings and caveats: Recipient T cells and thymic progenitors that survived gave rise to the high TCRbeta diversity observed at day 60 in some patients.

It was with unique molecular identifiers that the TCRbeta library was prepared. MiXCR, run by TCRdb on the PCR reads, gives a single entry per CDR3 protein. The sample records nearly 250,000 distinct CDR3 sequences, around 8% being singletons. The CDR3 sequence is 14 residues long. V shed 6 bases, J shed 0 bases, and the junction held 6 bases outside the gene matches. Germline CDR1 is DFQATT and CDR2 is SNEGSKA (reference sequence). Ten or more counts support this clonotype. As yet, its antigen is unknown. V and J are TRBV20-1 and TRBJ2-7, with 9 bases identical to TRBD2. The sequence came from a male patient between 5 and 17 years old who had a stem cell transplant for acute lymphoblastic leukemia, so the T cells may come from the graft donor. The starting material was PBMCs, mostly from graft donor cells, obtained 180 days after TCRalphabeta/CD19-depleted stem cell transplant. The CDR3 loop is CSAGTSRSSYEQYF. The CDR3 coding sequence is TGCAGTGCGGGGACTAGCCGTAGCTCCTACGAGCAGTACTTC.